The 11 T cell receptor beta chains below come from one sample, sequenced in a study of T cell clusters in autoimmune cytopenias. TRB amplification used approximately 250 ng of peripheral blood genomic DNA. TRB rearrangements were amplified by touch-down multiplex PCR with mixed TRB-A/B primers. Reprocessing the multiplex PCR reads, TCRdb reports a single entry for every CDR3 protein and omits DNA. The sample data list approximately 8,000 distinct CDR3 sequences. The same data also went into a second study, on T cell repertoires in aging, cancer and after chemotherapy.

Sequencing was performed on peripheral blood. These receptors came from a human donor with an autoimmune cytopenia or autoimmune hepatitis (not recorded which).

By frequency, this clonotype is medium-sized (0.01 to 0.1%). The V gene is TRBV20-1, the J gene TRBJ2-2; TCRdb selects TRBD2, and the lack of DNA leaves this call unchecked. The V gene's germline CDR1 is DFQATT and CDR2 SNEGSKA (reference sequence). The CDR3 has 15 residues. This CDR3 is CSARSSGTNTGELFF.

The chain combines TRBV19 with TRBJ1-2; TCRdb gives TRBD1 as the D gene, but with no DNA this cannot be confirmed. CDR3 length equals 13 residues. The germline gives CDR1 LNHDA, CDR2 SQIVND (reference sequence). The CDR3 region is CASSFTGVLGYTF. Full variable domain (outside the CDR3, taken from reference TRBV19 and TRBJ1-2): DGGITQSPKYLFRKEGQNVTLSCEQNLNHDAMYWYRQDPGQGLRLIYYSQIVNDFQKGDIAEGYSVSREKKESFPLTVTSAQKNPTAFYLCASSFTGVLGYTFGSGTRLTVV.

The CDR3: CASSIGWANANTGELFF. The gene calls are TRBV19 and TRBJ2-2; TCRdb's D call, TRBD2, is unchecked because there is no DNA. CDR3 length equals 17 residues. Germline V gene sequence: CDR1 LNHDA, CDR2 SQIVND (reference sequence).

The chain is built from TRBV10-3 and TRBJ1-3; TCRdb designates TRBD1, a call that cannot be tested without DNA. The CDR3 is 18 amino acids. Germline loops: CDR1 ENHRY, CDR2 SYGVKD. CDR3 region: CAISEQPGRMSSGKTIYF.

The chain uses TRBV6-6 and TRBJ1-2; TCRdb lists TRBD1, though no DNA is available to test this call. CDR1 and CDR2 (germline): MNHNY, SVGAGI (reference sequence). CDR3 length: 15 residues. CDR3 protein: CASSYSRGIGYGYTF.

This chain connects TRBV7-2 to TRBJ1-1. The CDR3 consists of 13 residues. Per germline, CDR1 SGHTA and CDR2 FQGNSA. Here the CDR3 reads CASSFSVNTEAFF.

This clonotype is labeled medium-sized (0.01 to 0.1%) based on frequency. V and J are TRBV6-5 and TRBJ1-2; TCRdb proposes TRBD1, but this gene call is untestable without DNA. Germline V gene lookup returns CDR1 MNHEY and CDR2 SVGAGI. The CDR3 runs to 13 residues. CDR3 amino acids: CASRTVMNYGYTF.

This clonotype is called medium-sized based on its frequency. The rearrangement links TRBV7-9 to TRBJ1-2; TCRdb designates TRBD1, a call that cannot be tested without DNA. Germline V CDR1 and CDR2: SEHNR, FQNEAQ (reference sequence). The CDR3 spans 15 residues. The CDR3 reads CASSLYLGQGGGYTF.

CDR3 protein: CASRNRDRQGGPQHF. The rearrangement links TRBV19 to TRBJ1-5; as DNA is missing, the TRBD1 call by TCRdb cannot be tested. The CDR3 spans 15 residues. Germline assignment: CDR1 LNHDA and CDR2 SQIVND (reference sequence).

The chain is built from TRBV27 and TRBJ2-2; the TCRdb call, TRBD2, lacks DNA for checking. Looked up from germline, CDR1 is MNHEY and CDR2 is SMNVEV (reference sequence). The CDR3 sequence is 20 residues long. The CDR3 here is CASRRETGTSGSRVTGELFF.

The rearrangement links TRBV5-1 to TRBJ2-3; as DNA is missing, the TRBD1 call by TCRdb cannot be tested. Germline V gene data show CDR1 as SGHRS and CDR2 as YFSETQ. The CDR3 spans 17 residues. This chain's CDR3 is CASSYTPGQGRADTQYF. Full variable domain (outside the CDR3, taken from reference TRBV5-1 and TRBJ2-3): KAGVTQTPRYLIKTRGQQVTLSCSPISGHRSVSWYQQTPGQGLQFLFEYFSETQRNKGNFPGRFSGRQFSNSRSEMNVSTLELGDSALYLCASSYTPGQGRADTQYFGPGTRLTVL.